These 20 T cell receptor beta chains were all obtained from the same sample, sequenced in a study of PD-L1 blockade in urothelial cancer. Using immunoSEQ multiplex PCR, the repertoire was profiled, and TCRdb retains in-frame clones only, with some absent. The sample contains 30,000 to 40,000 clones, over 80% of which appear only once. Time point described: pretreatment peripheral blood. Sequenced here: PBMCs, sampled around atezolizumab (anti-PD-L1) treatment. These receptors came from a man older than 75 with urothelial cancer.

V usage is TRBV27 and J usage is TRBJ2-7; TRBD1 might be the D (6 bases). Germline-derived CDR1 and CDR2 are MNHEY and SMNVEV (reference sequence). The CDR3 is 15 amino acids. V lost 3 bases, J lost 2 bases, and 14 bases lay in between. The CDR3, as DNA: TGTGCCAGCAGTTTCCCTACAGGGATCCCCTACGAGCAGTACTTC. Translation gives CASSFPTGIPYEQYF.

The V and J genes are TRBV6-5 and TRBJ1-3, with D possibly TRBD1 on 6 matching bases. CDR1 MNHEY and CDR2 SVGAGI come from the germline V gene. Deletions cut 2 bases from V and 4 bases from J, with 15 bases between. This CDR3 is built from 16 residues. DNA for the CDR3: TGTGCCAGCAGTTACGGGGGGGGGCAACGGGGAAACACCATATATTTT. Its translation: CASSYGGGQRGNTIYF.

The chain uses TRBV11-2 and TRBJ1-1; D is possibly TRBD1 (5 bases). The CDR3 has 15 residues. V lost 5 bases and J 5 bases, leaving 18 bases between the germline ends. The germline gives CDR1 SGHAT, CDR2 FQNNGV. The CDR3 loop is CASSPSQGSITEAFF. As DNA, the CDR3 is TGTGCCAGCAGCCCAAGCCAGGGTTCGATTACTGAAGCTTTCTTT.

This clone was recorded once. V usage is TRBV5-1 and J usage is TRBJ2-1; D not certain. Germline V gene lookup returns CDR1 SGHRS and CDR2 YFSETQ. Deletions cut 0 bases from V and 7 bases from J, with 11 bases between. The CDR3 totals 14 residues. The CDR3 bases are TGCGCCAGCAGCTTGGGCGATCCGGGTAATGAGCAGTTCTTC. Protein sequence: CASSLGDPGNEQFF.

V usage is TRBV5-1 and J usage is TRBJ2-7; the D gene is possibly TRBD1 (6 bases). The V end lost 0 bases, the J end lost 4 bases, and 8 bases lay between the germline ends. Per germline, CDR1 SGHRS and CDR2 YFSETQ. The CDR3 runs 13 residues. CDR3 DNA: TGCGCCAGCAGCTTGGCAGGGGTTTACGAGCAGTACTTC. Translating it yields CASSLAGVYEQYF. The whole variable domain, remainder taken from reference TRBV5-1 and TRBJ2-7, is KAGVTQTPRYLIKTRGQQVTLSCSPISGHRSVSWYQQTPGQGLQFLFEYFSETQRNKGNFPGRFSGRQFSNSRSEMNVSTLELGDSALYLCASSLAGVYEQYFGPGTRLTVT.

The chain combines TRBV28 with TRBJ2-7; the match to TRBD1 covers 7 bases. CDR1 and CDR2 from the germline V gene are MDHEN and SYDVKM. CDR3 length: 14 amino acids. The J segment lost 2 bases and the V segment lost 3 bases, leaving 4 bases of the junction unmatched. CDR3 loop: CASSFHGQAYEQYF. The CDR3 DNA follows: TGTGCCAGCAGTTTTCATGGACAGGCCTACGAGCAGTACTTC.

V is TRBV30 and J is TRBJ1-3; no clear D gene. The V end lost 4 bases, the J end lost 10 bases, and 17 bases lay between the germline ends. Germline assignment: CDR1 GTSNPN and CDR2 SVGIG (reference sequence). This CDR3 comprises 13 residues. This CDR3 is CAWTPRSSGTIYF. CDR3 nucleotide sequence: TGTGCCTGGACCCCCCGATCCTCCGGGACCATATATTTT. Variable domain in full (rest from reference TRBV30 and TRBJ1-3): SQTIHQWPATLVQPVGSPLSLECTVEGTSNPNLYWYRQAAGRGLQLLFYSVGIGQISSEVPQNLSASRPQDRQFILSSKKLLLSDSGFYLCAWTPRSSGTIYFGEGSWLTVV.

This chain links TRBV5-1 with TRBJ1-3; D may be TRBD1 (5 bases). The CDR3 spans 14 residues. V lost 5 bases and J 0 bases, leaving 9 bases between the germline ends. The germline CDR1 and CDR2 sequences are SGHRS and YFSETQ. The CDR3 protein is CASREGPSGNTIYF. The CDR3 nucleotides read TGCGCCAGCAGGGAGGGACCCTCTGGAAACACCATATATTTT.

The CDR3 DNA sequence: TGTGCCAGCAGCAAAGACTCACGTGGCACAGATACGCAGTATTTT. This codes for CASSKDSRGTDTQYF. The V and J genes are TRBV21-1 and TRBJ2-3; the table's D call, TRBD2, has no DNA check behind it. TRBV21-1 is listed as a pseudogene. The CDR3 loop spans 15 amino acids.

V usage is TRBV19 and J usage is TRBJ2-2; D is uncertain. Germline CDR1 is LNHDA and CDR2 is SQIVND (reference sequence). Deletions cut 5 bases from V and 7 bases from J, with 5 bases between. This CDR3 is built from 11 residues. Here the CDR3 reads CASSSGGELFF. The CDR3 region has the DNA TGTGCCAGTAGTTCCGGCGGGGAGCTGTTTTTT. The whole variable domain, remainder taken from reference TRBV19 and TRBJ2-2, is DGGITQSPKYLFRKEGQNVTLSCEQNLNHDAMYWYRQDPGQGLRLIYYSQIVNDFQKGDIAEGYSVSREKKESFPLTVTSAQKNPTAFYLCASSSGGELFFGEGSRLTVL.

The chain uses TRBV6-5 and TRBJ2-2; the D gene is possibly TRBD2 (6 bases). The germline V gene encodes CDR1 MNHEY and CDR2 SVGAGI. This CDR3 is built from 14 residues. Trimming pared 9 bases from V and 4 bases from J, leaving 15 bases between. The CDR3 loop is CASSGKVATGELFF. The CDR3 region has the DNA TGTGCCAGTAGCGGCAAGGTCGCCACCGGGGAGCTGTTTTTT.

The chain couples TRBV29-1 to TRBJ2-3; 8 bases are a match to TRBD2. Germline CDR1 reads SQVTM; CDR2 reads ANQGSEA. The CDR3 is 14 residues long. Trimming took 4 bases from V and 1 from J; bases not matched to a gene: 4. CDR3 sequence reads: CSVGGAGGTDTQYF. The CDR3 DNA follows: TGCAGCGTTGGTGGAGCGGGGGGCACAGATACGCAGTATTTT.

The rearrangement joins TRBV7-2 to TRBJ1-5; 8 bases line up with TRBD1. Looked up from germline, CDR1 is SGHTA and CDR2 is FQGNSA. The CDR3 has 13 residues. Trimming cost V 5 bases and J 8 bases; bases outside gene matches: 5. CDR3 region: CASSAGGSEPQHF. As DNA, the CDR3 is TGTGCCAGCAGCGCAGGGGGCTCGGAGCCCCAGCATTTT.

CDR3 protein: CAWSVAWNQPQHF. CDR3 coding DNA: TGTGCCTGGAGTGTGGCCTGGAATCAGCCCCAGCATTTT. This chain connects TRBV30 to TRBJ1-5; D ambiguous. The germline gives CDR1 GTSNPN, CDR2 SVGIG (reference sequence). The CDR3 contains 13 residues. Trimming left V 0 bases short and J 4 bases short, with 7 bases between.

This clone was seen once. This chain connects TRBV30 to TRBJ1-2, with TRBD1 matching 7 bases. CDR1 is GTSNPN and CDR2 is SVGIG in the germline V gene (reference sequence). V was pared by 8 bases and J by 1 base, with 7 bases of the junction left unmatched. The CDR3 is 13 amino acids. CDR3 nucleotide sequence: TGTGCCCGAGAGGGGGCCGGTAACTATGGCTACACCTTC. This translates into CAREGAGNYGYTF.

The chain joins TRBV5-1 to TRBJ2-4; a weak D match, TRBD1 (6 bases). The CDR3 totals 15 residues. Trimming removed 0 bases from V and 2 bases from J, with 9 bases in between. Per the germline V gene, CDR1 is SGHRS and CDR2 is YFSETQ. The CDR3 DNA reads TGCGCCAGCAGCTTGGGGGACAAGCCCAAAAACATTCAGTACTTC. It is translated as CASSLGDKPKNIQYF. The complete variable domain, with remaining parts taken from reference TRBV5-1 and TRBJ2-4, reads KAGVTQTPRYLIKTRGQQVTLSCSPISGHRSVSWYQQTPGQGLQFLFEYFSETQRNKGNFPGRFSGRQFSNSRSEMNVSTLELGDSALYLCASSLGDKPKNIQYFGAGTRLSVL.

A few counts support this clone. In DNA, the CDR3 is TGTGCCAGCAGGCCGGTCAGGGCTGGAAACACCATATATTTT. Protein: CASRPVRAGNTIYF. This chain joins TRBV6-1 and TRBJ1-3; D possibly corresponds to TRBD1 (5 bases). Germline CDR1 and CDR2: MNHNS and SASEGT. Trimming shortened V by 6 bases and J by 2 bases, and 11 bases separated the two germline ends. The CDR3 spans 14 residues.

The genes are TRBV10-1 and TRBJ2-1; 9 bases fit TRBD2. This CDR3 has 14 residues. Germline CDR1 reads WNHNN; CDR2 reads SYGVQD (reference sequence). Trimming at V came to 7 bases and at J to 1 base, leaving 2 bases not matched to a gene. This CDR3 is CASNTSGSYNEQFF. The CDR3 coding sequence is TGCGCCAGCAACACTAGCGGGTCCTACAATGAGCAGTTCTTC.

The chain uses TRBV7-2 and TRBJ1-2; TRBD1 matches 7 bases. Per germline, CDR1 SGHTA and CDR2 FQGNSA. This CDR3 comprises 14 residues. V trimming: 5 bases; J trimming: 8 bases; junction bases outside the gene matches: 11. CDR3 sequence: CASSTRQGRRGYTF. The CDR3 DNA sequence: TGTGCCAGCAGCACCCGACAGGGCAGAAGGGGCTACACCTTC.

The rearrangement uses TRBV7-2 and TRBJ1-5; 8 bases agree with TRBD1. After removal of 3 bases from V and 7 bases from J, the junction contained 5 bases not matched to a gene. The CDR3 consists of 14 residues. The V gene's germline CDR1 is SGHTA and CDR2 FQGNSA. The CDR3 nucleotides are TGTGCCAGCAGCTTCTCTGACAGGGGACAGCCCCAGCATTTT. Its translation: CASSFSDRGQPQHF.